The clone carrying this TCR beta chain appeared a few times. From germline, CDR1 is MDHEN and CDR2 SYDVKM. This CDR3 has 17 amino acids. Trimming left V 5 bases short and J 5 bases short, with 24 bases between. The sample belongs to a study of shared clonotypes between healthy human individuals. Produced via immunoSEQ multiplex PCR; TCRdb's table is partial and in-frame only. The data show under 850,000 clones, over 60% seen once. This chain connects TRBV28 to TRBJ1-2; D is ambiguous. The clonotype was recovered from a woman aged 30 to 39 in good health. The specimen sequenced was memory CD4+ T cells sorted from blood. Specified subset: CD45RA-negative fraction. Here the CDR3 reads CASSPFDLTRYGYGYTF. The CDR3 bases are TGTGCCAGCAGTCCTTTTGATTTGACCCGATATGGGTATGGCTACACCTTC.